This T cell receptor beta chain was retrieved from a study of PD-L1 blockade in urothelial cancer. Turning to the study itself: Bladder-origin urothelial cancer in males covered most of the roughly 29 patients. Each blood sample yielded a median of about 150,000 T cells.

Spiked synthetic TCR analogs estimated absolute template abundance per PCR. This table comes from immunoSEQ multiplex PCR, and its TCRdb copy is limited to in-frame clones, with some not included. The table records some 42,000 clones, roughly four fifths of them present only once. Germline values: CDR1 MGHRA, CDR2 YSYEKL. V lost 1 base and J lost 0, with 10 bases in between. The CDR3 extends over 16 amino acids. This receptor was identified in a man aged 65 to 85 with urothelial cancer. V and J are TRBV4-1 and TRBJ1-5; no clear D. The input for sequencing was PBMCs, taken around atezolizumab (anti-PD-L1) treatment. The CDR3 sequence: CASSQVLQASNQPQHF. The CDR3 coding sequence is TGCGCCAGCAGCCAAGTCCTTCAGGCTAGCAATCAGCCCCAGCATTTT.